This T cell receptor (beta chain) was identified in a study of cytomegalovirus exposure and HLA in healthy donors. The PCR made use of 60 Vbeta and 13 Jbeta primers. Only in-frame clones appear in the TCRdb table, and some are missing; sequencing was by immunoSEQ multiplex PCR. Among roughly 96,000 clones, roughly 79% were seen once, and the ten largest hold under 3%. Trimming removed 4 bases from V and 8 bases from J; junction bases left unmatched: 5. Germline CDR1 is MDHEN and CDR2 is SYDVKM. This CDR3 has 12 amino acids. The sequencing input was PBMCs. The receptor's source is a female donor in good health and CMV-seropositive. The chain combines TRBV28 with TRBJ2-7; 7 bases fit TRBD1. The CDR3 coding sequence is TGTGCCAGCAGTTCACGGACAGGCCAGCAGTACTTC. Translating it yields CASSSRTGQQYF.